A single sample gave rise to the 13 T cell receptor beta chains below, sequenced in a study of T cells in Graves' hyperthyroidism and ophthalmopathy. Amplified TCR beta CDR3 regions derived from RNA transcripts. The study used the HTBI primer set for a first-round RT-PCR of the TCR CDR3. TCRdb reprocessed the multiplex PCR reads with MiXCR, giving one entry per CDR3 protein. The data show approximately 600,000 distinct CDR3 sequences, approximately 15% seen once. Sequenced sample: blood. These receptor sequences come from a woman aged 25 to 39 with Graves' hyperthyroidism that later progressed to Graves' ophthalmopathy.

The chain joins TRBV6-2 or TRBV6-3 to TRBJ2-3; 10 nucleotides match TRBD2. Per the germline V gene, CDR1 is MNHEY and CDR2 is SVGEGT. With V trimmed by 3 bases and J by 4 bases, 13 bases remained unmatched. The CDR3 runs to 18 residues. The CDR3 coding sequence is TGTGCCAGCAGTTATTCCGCCAGCGGGAGGGCCCCGGCAGATACGCAGTATTTT. Translation: CASSYSASGRAPADTQYF.

The chain joins TRBV29-1 to TRBJ2-7; D gene ambiguous. V lost 7 bases and J 4 bases, leaving 11 bases between the germline ends. Germline V gives CDR1 SQVTM, CDR2 ANQGSEA. This CDR3 contains 11 residues. The CDR3 DNA follows: TGCAGCGCCTTGTCGGAGTACGAGCAGTACTTC. Translated: CSALSEYEQYF.

The rearrangement joins TRBV2 to TRBJ1-6, with D possibly being TRBD1 (6 bases). The CDR3 loop spans 15 amino acids. The germline gives CDR1 SNHLY, CDR2 FYNNEI. Trimming removed 6 bases from V and 1 base from J, with 10 bases in between. The CDR3 nucleotides are TGTGCCAGCAGACTACAGGGATCCTATAATTCACCCCTCCACTTT. This codes for CASRLQGSYNSPLHF.

This clonotype was seen ten or more times. CDR3 in amino acids: CASSAGRIVTSNQPQHF. The CDR3 nucleotides are TGTGCCAGTAGTGCGGGCCGGATCGTCACTAGCAATCAGCCCCAGCATTTT. This chain connects TRBV19 to TRBJ1-5; D uncertain. CDR1 is LNHDA, CDR2 SQIVND, per germline (reference sequence). The V gene lost 5 bases and the J gene lost 0 bases, with 17 bases spanning the gap. CDR3 length equals 17 residues.

This clonotype was counted ten times or more. The CDR3 loop reads CASSVAGELFF. In DNA, the CDR3 is TGTGCCAGCTCGGTGGCCGGGGAGCTGTTTTTT. The gene calls are TRBV9 and TRBJ2-2; D call uncertain. V was cut by 7 bases and J by 6 bases, with 7 bases left in between. The CDR3 length is 11 residues. Germline CDR1 SGDLS, CDR2 YYNGEE.

This clonotype was seen repeatedly, ten times or more. This sequence joins TRBV25-1 and TRBJ1-2; no firm D call. The CDR3 is 15 amino acids. The germline V gene has CDR1 MGHDK and CDR2 SYGVNS. Trimming removed 2 bases at V and 4 bases at J, with 14 bases between. CDR3 amino acids: CASSEPEGTFYGYTF. CDR3 nucleotide sequence: TGTGCCAGCAGTGAACCCGAGGGAACCTTCTATGGCTACACCTTC.

In this sample, this clonotype turned up a few times. The chain employs TRBV28 and TRBJ2-6; D may match TRBD1 or TRBD2 (5 bases each). The V end was cut by 1 base, the J end by 1 base, with 8 bases between. The germline V gene encodes CDR1 MDHEN and CDR2 SYDVKM. CDR3 length: 16 amino acids. DNA of the CDR3: TGTGCCAGCAGTTTATTATGGGGGTCTGGGGCCAACGTCCTGACTTTC. This sequence encodes CASSLLWGSGANVLTF.

This clonotype occurred many times. This sequence joins TRBV20-1 and TRBJ1-1; 7 nucleotides line up with TRBD1. Trimming cost V 3 bases and J 5 bases; bases outside gene matches: 9. From germline, CDR1 is DFQATT and CDR2 SNEGSKA (reference sequence). CDR3 size: 14 residues. The CDR3 reads CSASKTGMGTEAFF. The CDR3 DNA sequence: TGCAGTGCTAGCAAGACAGGGATGGGGACTGAAGCTTTCTTT.

This clonotype occurred many times. V gene TRBV7-2 combines with J gene TRBJ1-2; D is undetermined. In germline, CDR1 is SGHTA, CDR2 FQGNSA. This CDR3 contains 14 residues. V was pared by 2 bases and J by 0 bases, with 7 bases between. CDR3 DNA: TGTGCCAGCAGCTTACAGGAGACTAACTATGGCTACACCTTC. Encoded protein: CASSLQETNYGYTF.

This clonotype has ten or more counts. This chain links TRBV20-1 with TRBJ2-1; D gene unclear. Germline V lookup: CDR1 DFQATT, CDR2 SNEGSKA (reference sequence). Trimming removed 7 bases from V and 1 base from J, with 5 bases in between. The CDR3 has 11 residues. For the CDR3, the DNA is TGCAGTGTACGATCCTACAATGAGCAGTTCTTC. This gives the protein CSVRSYNEQFF.

This clonotype was seen at least ten times. This chain connects TRBV27 to TRBJ2-1; tentatively, D is TRBD2 (5 bases). V lost 2 bases and J 7 bases, leaving 9 bases between the germline ends. CDR1 is MNHEY, CDR2 SMNVEV, per germline (reference sequence). This CDR3 is built from 13 residues. Here the CDR3 reads CASSLTGINEQFF. The CDR3 region has the DNA TGTGCCAGCAGTTTAACCGGGATTAATGAGCAGTTCTTC.

This clonotype has just a few counts. Sequence at one end of the junction differs from germline and may be a read error. The V and J genes are TRBV18 and TRBJ1-5, with TRBD1 matching over 10 bases. Germline values: CDR1 KGHSH, CDR2 LQKENI. The CDR3 consists of 14 residues. The CDR3 is CASSLGQGNRPQHF. CDR3 bases: TGTGCCAGCTCCCTGGGACAGGGGAATCGGCCCCAGCATTTT.

As concerns this clonotype: A much larger clone lies one base from this, so it may be a read error. The chain recombines TRBV5-6 with TRBJ2-1, with D uncertain. Germline V gene lookup returns CDR1 SGHDT and CDR2 YYEEEE. This CDR3 region has 15 residues. CDR3 in DNA: TGTGCCAGCAGTCCGGACGTAAGCTCCTACGATGAGCAGTTCTTC. This sequence encodes CASSPDVSSYDEQFF.